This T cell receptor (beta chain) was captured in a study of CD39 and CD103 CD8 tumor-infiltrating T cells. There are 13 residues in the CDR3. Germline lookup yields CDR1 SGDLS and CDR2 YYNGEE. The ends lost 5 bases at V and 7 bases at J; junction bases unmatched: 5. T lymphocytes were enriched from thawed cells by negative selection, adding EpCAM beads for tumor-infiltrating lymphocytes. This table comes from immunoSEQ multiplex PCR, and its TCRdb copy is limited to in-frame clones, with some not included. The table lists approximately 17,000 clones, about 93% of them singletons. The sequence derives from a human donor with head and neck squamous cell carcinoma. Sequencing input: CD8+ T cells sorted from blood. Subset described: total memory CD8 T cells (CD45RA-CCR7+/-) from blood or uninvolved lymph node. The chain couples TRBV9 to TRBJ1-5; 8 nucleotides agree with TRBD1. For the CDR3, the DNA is TGTGCCAGCAGTGGACAGGGACGGCAGCCCCAGCATTTT. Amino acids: CASSGQGRQPQHF.